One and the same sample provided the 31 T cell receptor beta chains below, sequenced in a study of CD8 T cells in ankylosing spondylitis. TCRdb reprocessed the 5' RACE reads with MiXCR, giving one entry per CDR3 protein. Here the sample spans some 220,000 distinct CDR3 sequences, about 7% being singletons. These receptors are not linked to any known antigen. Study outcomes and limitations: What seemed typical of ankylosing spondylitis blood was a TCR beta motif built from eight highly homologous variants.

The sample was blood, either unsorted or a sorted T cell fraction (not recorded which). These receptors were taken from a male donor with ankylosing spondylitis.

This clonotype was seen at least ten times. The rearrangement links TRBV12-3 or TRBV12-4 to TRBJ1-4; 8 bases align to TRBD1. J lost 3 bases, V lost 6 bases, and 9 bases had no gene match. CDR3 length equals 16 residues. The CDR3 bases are TGTGCCAGCAGATCGGGACAGGAAGGGGCTAATGAAAAACTGTTTTTT. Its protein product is CASRSGQEGANEKLFF.

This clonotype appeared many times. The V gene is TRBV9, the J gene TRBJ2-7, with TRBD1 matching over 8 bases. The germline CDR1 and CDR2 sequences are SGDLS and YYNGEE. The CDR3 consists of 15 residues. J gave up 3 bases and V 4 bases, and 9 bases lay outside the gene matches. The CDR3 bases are TGTGCCAGCAGCCCGGGGGCAGGGACAGGCTACGAGCAGTACTTC. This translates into CASSPGAGTGYEQYF.

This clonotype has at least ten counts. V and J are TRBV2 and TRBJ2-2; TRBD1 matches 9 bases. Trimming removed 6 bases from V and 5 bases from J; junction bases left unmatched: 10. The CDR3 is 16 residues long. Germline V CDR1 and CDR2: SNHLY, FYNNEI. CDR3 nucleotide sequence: TGTGCCAGCAGCCCCGGGACAGGGAGGCTGACCGGGGAGCTGTTTTTT. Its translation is CASSPGTGRLTGELFF. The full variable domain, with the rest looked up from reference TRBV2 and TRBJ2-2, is EPEVTQTPSHQVTQMGQEVILRCVPISNHLYFYWYRQILGQKVEFLVSFYNNEISEKSEIFDDQFSVERPDGSNFTLKIRSTKLEDSAMYFCASSPGTGRLTGELFFGEGSRLTVL.

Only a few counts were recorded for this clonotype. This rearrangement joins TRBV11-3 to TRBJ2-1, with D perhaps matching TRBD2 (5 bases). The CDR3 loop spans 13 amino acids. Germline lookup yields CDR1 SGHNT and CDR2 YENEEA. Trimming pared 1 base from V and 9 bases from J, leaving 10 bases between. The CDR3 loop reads CASSLVLSGEQFF. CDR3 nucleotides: TGTGCCAGCAGCTTAGTCTTGAGCGGTGAGCAGTTCTTC.

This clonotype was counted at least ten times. The CDR3 sequence: CASSRDSPRETQYF. CDR3 in DNA: TGTGCCAGCAGCCGGGACAGCCCAAGGGAGACCCAGTACTTC. The chain recombines TRBV7-9 with TRBJ2-5; TRBD1 agrees at 7 bases. This CDR3 has 14 amino acids. V trimming: 5 bases; J trimming: 5 bases; junction bases outside the gene matches: 8. The germline V gene has CDR1 SEHNR and CDR2 FQNEAQ (reference sequence).

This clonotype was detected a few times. This CDR3 reads CSVIDRVRTGELFF. The CDR3 DNA reads TGCAGCGTTATAGACAGGGTGCGCACCGGGGAGCTGTTTTTT. The gene calls are TRBV29-1 and TRBJ2-2, with TRBD1 matching 7 bases. Losses at the gene ends were 5 bases for V and 4 bases for J; bases not matched to a gene: 7. There are 14 residues in the CDR3. Germline loops: CDR1 SQVTM, CDR2 ANQGSEA.

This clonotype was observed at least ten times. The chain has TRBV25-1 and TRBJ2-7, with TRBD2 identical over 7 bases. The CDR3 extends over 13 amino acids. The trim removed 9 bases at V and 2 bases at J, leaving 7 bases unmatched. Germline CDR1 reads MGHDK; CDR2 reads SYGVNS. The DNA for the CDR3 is TGTGCCAGTCGGGACTACCAGACCTACGAGCAGTACTTC. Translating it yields CASRDYQTYEQYF.

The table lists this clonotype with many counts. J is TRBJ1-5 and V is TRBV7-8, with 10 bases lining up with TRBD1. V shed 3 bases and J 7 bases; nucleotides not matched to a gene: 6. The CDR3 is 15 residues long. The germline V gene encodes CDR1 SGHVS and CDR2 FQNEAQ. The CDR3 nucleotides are TGTGCCAGCAGCTTGAGACAGGGGGCAGACCAGCCCCAGCATTTT. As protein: CASSLRQGADQPQHF.

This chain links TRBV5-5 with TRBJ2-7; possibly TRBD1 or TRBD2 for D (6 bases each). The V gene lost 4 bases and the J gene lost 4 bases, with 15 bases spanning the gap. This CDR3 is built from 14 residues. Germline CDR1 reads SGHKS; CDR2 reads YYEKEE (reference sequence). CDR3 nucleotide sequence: TGTGCCAGCAGCCGGGGGCTCCAGGGGTACGAGCAGTACTTC. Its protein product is CASSRGLQGYEQYF.

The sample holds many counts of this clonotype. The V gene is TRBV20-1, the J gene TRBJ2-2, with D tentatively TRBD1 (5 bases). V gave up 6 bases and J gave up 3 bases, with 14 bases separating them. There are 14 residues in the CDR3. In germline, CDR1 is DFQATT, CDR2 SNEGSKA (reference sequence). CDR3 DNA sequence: TGCAGTGCAAAAACCCCCAGGGACACCGGGGAGCTGTTTTTT. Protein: CSAKTPRDTGELFF.

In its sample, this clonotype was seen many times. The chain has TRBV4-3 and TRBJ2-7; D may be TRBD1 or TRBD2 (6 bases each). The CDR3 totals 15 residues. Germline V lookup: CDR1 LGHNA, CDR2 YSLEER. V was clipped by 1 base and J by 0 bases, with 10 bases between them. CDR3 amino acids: CASSQGGADSYEQYF. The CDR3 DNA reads TGCGCCAGCAGCCAAGGGGGGGCGGACTCCTACGAGCAGTACTTC.

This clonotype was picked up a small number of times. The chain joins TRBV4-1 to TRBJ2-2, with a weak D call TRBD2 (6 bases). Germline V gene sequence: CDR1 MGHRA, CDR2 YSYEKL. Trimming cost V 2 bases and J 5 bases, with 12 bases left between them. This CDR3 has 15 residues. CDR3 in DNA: TGCGCCAGCAGCCAATCCGGGACTCCTACCGGGGAGCTGTTTTTT. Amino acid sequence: CASSQSGTPTGELFF.

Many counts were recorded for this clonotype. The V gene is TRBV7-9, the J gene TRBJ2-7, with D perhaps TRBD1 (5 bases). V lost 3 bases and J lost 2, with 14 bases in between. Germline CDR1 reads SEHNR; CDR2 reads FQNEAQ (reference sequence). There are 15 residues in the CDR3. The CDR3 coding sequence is TGTGCCAGCAGCTTCGGAGCAGGGTACGCCTACGAGCAGTACTTC. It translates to CASSFGAGYAYEQYF.

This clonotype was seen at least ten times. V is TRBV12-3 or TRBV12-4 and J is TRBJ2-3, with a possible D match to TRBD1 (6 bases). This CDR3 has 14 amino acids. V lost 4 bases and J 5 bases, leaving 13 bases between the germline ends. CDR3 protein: CASSSSGAQDTQYF. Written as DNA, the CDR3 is TGTGCCAGCAGTTCTTCAGGGGCCCAAGATACGCAGTATTTT.

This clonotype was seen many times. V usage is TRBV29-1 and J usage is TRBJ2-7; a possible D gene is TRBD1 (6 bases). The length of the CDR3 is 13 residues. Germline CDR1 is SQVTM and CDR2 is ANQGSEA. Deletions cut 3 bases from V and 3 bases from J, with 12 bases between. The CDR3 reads CSVESGENYEQYF. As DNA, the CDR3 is TGCAGCGTTGAGTCAGGGGAAAACTACGAGCAGTACTTC.

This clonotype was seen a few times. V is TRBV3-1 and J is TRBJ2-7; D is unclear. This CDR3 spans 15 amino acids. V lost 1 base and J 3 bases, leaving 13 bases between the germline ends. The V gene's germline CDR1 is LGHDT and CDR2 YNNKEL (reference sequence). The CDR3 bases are TGTGCCAGCAGCCAAGGGATGAACGGAATCTACGAGCAGTACTTC. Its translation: CASSQGMNGIYEQYF.

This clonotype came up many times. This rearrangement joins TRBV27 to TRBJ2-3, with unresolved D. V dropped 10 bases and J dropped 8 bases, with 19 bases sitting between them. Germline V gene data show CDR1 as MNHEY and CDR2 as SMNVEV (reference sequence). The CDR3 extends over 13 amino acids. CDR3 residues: CATGLSLHGTQYF. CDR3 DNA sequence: TGTGCCACCGGCCTTTCTTTACATGGTACGCAGTATTTT.

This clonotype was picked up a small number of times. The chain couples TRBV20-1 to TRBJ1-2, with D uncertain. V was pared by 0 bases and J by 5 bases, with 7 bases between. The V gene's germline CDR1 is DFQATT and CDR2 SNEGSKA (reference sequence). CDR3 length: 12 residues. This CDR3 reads CSARDEPYGYTF. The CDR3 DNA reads TGCAGTGCTAGAGATGAGCCTTATGGCTACACCTTC.

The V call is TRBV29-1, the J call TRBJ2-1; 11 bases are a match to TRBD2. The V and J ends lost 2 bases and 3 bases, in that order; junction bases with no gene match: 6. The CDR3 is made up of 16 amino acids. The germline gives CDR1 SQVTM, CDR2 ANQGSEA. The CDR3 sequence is CSVEHLAGGLYNEQFF. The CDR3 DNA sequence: TGCAGCGTTGAACATCTAGCGGGAGGTCTCTACAATGAGCAGTTCTTC.

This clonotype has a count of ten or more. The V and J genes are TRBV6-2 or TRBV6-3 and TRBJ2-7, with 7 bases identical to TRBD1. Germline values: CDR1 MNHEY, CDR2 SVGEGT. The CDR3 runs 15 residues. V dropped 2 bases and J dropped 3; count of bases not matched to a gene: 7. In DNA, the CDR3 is TGTGCCAGCAGTTACCTAGACAGGGTTCTCTACGAGCAGTACTTC. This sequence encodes CASSYLDRVLYEQYF.

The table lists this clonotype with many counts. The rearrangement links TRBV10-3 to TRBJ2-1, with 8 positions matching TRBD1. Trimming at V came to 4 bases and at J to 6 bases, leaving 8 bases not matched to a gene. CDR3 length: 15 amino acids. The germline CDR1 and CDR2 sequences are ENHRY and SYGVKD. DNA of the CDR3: TGTGCCATCAGTGGCTCGGCAGGGGGCCTCAATGAGCAGTTCTTC. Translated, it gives CAISGSAGGLNEQFF.

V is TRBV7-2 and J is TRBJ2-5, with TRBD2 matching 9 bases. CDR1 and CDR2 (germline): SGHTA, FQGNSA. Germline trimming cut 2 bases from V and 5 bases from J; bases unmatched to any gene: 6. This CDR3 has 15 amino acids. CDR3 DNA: TGTGCCAGCAGCTTACGCGGGAGGGCAGTGGAGACCCAGTACTTC. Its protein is CASSLRGRAVETQYF.

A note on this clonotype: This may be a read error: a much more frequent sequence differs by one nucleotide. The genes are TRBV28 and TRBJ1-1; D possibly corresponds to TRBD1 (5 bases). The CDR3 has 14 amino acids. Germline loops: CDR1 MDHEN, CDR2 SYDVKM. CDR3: CVSSLWTRNDEAFF. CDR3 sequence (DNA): TGTGTCAGCAGTTTATGGACACGGAACGATGAAGCTTTCTTT.

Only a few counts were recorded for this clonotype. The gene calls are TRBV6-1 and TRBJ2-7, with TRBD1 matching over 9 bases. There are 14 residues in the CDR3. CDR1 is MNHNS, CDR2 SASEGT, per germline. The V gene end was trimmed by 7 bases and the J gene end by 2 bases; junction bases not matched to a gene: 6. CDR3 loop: CASIPRQGAYEQYF. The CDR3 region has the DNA TGTGCCAGCATACCGCGACAGGGGGCCTACGAGCAGTACTTC.

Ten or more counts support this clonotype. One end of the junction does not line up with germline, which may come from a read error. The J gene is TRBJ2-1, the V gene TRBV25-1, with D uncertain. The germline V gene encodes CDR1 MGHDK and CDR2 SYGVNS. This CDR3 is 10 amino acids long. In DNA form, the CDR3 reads TGCTCCAGTGGGTACAATGAGCAGTTCTTC. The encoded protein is CSSGYNEQFF.

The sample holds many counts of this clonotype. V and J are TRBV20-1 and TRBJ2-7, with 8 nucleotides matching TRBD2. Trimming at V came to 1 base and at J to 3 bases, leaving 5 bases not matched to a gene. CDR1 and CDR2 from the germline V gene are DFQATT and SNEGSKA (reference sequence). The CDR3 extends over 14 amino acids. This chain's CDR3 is CSARVPGLGYEQYF. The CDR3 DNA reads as TGCAGTGCTAGAGTGCCGGGACTAGGCTACGAGCAGTACTTC.

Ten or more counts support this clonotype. CDR3 DNA sequence: TGTGCCAGCAGCCCGCAGGGGAGCATGAACACTGAAGCTTTCTTT. Its protein is CASSPQGSMNTEAFF. V and J are TRBV7-8 and TRBJ1-1; tentative D call: TRBD1 (6 bases). Trimming removed 5 bases from V and 0 bases from J, with 13 bases in between. CDR3 length: 15 amino acids. CDR1 and CDR2 (germline): SGHVS, FQNEAQ.

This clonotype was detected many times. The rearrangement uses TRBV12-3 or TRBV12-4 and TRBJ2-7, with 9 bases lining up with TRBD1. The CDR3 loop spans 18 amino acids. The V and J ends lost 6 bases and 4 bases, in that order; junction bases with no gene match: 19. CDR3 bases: TGTGCCAGCAGCTCGACGTGGGTAACAGGGGGCAAAAGGTACGAGCAGTACTTC. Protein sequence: CASSSTWVTGGKRYEQYF.

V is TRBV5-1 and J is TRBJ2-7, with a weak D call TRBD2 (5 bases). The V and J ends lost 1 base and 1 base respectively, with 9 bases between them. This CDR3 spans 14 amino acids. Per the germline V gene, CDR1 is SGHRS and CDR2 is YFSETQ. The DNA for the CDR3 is TGCGCCAGCAGCTTGTCCGGGATGTCCTACGAGCAGTACTTC. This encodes CASSLSGMSYEQYF. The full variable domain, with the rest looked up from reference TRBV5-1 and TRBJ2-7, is KAGVTQTPRYLIKTRGQQVTLSCSPISGHRSVSWYQQTPGQGLQFLFEYFSETQRNKGNFPGRFSGRQFSNSRSEMNVSTLELGDSALYLCASSLSGMSYEQYFGPGTRLTVT.

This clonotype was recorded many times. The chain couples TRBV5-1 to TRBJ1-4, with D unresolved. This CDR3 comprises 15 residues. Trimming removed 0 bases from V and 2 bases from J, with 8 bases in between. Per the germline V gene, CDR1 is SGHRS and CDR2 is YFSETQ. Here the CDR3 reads CASSLGVTTNEKLFF. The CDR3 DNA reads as TGCGCCAGCAGCTTGGGGGTTACGACTAATGAAAAACTGTTTTTT.

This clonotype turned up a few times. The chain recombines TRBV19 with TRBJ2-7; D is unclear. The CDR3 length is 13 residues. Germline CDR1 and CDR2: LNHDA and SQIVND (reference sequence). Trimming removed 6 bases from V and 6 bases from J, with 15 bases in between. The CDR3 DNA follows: TGTGCCAGTAGCCCGCCAGAGTCCGCCGAGCAGTACTTC. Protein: CASSPPESAEQYF.